The 14 T cell receptor beta chains below come from one sample, sequenced in a study of T cells in Graves' hyperthyroidism and ophthalmopathy. There were TCR beta CDR3 regions amplified from RNA transcripts. The study used the HTBI primer set for a first-round RT-PCR of the TCR CDR3. TCRdb called the multiplex PCR reads again in MiXCR, with one record for every CDR3 protein. The sample lists around 490,000 distinct CDR3 sequences, 15% to 20% occurring once. Sequencing was carried out using blood. Receptors were obtained from a middle-aged man with Graves' ophthalmopathy.

This clonotype was seen only a few times. This chain joins TRBV15 and TRBJ2-7, with D possibly being TRBD1 or TRBD2 (5 bases each). Germline CDR1 reads LNHNV; CDR2 reads YYDKDF (reference sequence). The V gene lost 4 bases and the J gene lost 2 bases, with 18 bases spanning the gap. This CDR3 spans 16 amino acids. The CDR3 reads CATSISSVGTTYEQYF. CDR3 nucleotides: TGTGCCACCAGCATCTCGTCTGTCGGGACCACCTACGAGCAGTACTTC.

V is TRBV5-6 and J is TRBJ2-1; 7 bases fit TRBD1. Losses at the gene ends were 1 base for V and 3 bases for J; bases not matched to a gene: 4. Per the germline V gene, CDR1 is SGHDT and CDR2 is YYEEEE. CDR3 length: 15 amino acids. CDR3 protein: CASSLPGQSYNEQFF. DNA for the CDR3: TGTGCCAGCAGCTTGCCGGGACAGAGCTACAATGAGCAGTTCTTC.

This clonotype has more than one count but fewer than ten. The V call is TRBV7-9, the J call TRBJ1-1, with D maybe TRBD1 (5 bases). Germline CDR1 and CDR2: SEHNR and FQNEAQ (reference sequence). This CDR3 contains 13 residues. V lost 6 bases and J 4 bases, leaving 12 bases between the germline ends. The DNA of the CDR3 is TGTGCCAGCAGTCAACACCAGGGCACTGAAGCTTTCTTT. Translating it yields CASSQHQGTEAFF.

This clonotype was counted between two and nine times. The rearrangement links TRBV3-1 to TRBJ2-1, with TRBD2 matching 9 bases. Germline lookup yields CDR1 LGHDT and CDR2 YNNKEL (reference sequence). The CDR3 is made up of 16 amino acids. V dropped 4 bases and J dropped 4; count of bases not matched to a gene: 8. CDR3 residues: CASSLSTSGSYNEQFF. In DNA, the CDR3 is TGTGCCAGCAGCCTTTCGACTAGCGGAAGTTACAATGAGCAGTTCTTC.

This clonotype showed up just a few times. J is TRBJ1-2 and V is TRBV14; 8 bases align to TRBD1. This CDR3 contains 15 residues. The V gene's germline CDR1 is SGHDN and CDR2 FVKESK. J was trimmed by 4 bases and V by 2 bases; bases with no gene match: 6. Written as DNA, the CDR3 is TGTGCCAGCAGCCAATTTACCGGGACAGGCTATGGCTACACCTTC. As protein: CASSQFTGTGYGYTF.

The table lists this clonotype with a few counts. V and J are TRBV2 and TRBJ1-4, with a tentative D call TRBD1 (5 bases). This CDR3 contains 15 residues. Between the trimmed V and J ends, which lost 6 bases and 8 bases, there was a span of 19 bases. Germline loops: CDR1 SNHLY, CDR2 FYNNEI. Here the CDR3 DNA reads TGTGCCAGCAGCGCTACCGGGAGGGGAGGGGAAAAACTGTTTTTT. Amino acid sequence: CASSATGRGGEKLFF.

This rearrangement joins TRBV5-6 to TRBJ1-5; 10 positions agree with TRBD1. CDR1 and CDR2 (germline): SGHDT, YYEEEE. This CDR3 is 13 amino acids long. V trimming: 2 bases; J trimming: 14 bases; junction bases outside the gene matches: 7. The DNA of the CDR3 is TGTGCCAGCAGCTTCGCCGGGACAGGGGAAGAGCATTTT. It is translated as CASSFAGTGEEHF.

In nucleotides, the CDR3 is TGTGCCAGCAGTTCAAACTCAGACGGGAGGGGTGAGCAGTTCTTC. It codes for CASSSNSDGRGEQFF. The genes are TRBV6-9 and TRBJ2-1; 8 bases are shared with TRBD2. V trimming: 4 bases; J trimming: 9 bases; junction bases outside the gene matches: 11. CDR1 is MNHGY and CDR2 is SVAAGI in the germline V gene. CDR3 size: 15 residues.

This clonotype appeared many times. The J gene is TRBJ1-5, the V gene TRBV7-8, with D uncertain. CDR1 and CDR2 (germline): SGHVS, FQNEAQ. This CDR3 has 15 residues. V lost 0 bases and J lost 3, with 9 bases in between. The DNA for the CDR3 is TGTGCCAGCAGCTTAGCAGGGTCGACCAATCAGCCCCAGCATTTT. Translating gives CASSLAGSTNQPQHF.

A few counts support this clonotype. The CDR3 loop is CSAFRGYEQYF. CDR3 in DNA: TGCAGTGCTTTCCGGGGATACGAGCAGTACTTC. This chain links TRBV20-1 with TRBJ2-7; a weak D match, TRBD2 (5 bases). Germline CDR1 DFQATT, CDR2 SNEGSKA (reference sequence). This CDR3 region has 11 residues. The ends were cut back, 5 bases at V and 4 bases at J, with 9 bases in the middle.

Ten or more counts support this clonotype. J is TRBJ2-3 and V is TRBV5-1, with 9 bases fitting TRBD2. J was trimmed by 3 bases and V by 0 bases; bases with no gene match: 5. The CDR3 loop spans 16 amino acids. CDR1 and CDR2 (germline): SGHRS, YFSETQ. CDR3 DNA: TGCGCCAGCAGCTTGGACGCGGGAGGGAGAACAGATACGCAGTATTTT. It yields the protein CASSLDAGGRTDTQYF.

The chain links TRBV20-1 to TRBJ1-1; tentative D call: TRBD1 (6 bases). The CDR3 has 16 residues. V was shortened by 0 bases and J by 1 base, with 15 bases between the two germline ends. CDR1 is DFQATT and CDR2 is SNEGSKA in the germline V gene (reference sequence). The CDR3 spells CSARDPTRTANTEAFF. CDR3 nucleotides: TGCAGTGCTAGAGATCCTACGAGGACAGCGAACACTGAAGCTTTCTTT.

This clonotype was observed a handful of times. The chain links TRBV28 to TRBJ1-5, with D possibly TRBD1 on 5 matching bases. The germline V and J ends were trimmed by 6 bases and 6 bases, with 15 bases remaining between them. Germline assignment: CDR1 MDHEN and CDR2 SYDVKM. The CDR3 spans 14 residues. The CDR3 nucleotides are TGTGCCAGCAGCTCCGGACAATTGAGTCAGCCCCAGCATTTT. The encoded protein is CASSSGQLSQPQHF.

The chain recombines TRBV20-1 with TRBJ1-4, with D uncertain. V was shortened by 3 bases and J by 4 bases, with 9 bases between the two germline ends. This CDR3 comprises 13 residues. Germline V gives CDR1 DFQATT, CDR2 SNEGSKA (reference sequence). CDR3 DNA: TGCAGTGCTAGGGGCTTATTTAATGAAAAACTGTTTTTT. Residues: CSARGLFNEKLFF.